The 9 T cell receptor beta chains below come from one sample, sequenced in a study of HIV-infected children after antiretroviral therapy interruption. The TCR library was built from RNA with a 3' RACE protocol and unique molecular identifiers. MiXCR was run by TCRdb on the 3' RACE reads, yielding one entry per CDR3 protein. The sample lists about 89,000 distinct CDR3 sequences, around 6.9% occurring once. The sample's treatment: PENTA 11 planned treatment interruption arm or continuous ART arm. The source was CD45RA+ CD4+ T cells from PBMCs, pooled from several time points, collected from a donor given antiretroviral therapy, either interrupted or continuous. Indicated subset: naive CD4+ CD45RA+ CD45RO- T cells. Every receptor here comes from a pool of human donors with HIV.

CDR3 coding DNA: TGCGCCAGCAGCTTGGAGGGGGGTCCACAGACCGAAGCTTTCTTT. This codes for CASSLEGGPQTEAFF. The chain employs TRBV5-1 and TRBJ1-1, with D possibly TRBD1 on 6 matching bases. Between the trimmed V and J ends, which lost 0 bases and 8 bases, there was a span of 17 bases. Germline-derived CDR1 and CDR2 are SGHRS and YFSETQ. The CDR3 sequence is 15 residues long.

This clonotype was observed at least ten times. The chain combines TRBV11-2 with TRBJ2-3; 8 bases map to TRBD2. Germline V lookup: CDR1 SGHAT, CDR2 FQNNGV. This CDR3 is 17 amino acids long. V shed 3 bases, J shed 3 bases, and the junction held 11 bases outside the gene matches. The CDR3 sequence is CASSFYQRGRVTDTQYF. The CDR3 DNA sequence: TGTGCCAGCAGCTTTTATCAGCGGGGGCGTGTGACAGATACGCAGTATTTT.

This clonotype has only a few counts. V gene TRBV29-1 combines with J gene TRBJ2-2, with D possibly TRBD1 on 5 matching bases. The CDR3 totals 12 residues. The germline CDR1 and CDR2 sequences are SQVTM and ANQGSEA. The V end lost 7 bases, the J end lost 3 bases, and 9 bases lay between the germline ends. The CDR3 region is CSGDSYTGELFF. The CDR3 DNA follows: TGCAGCGGCGACAGTTACACCGGGGAGCTGTTTTTT.

Judged by abundance, this clonotype is medium-sized. The V call is TRBV6-4, the J call TRBJ1-1; 9 nucleotides match TRBD1. This CDR3 has 13 residues. The germline gives CDR1 MRHNA, CDR2 SNTAGT. Germline trimming cut 5 bases from V and 6 bases from J; bases unmatched to any gene: 4. Here the CDR3 reads CASSHRGPSEAFF. In nucleotides, the CDR3 is TGTGCCAGCAGTCACAGGGGGCCCTCTGAAGCTTTCTTT.

This clonotype has ten or more counts. The J gene is TRBJ2-5, the V gene TRBV5-1; 7 nucleotides agree with TRBD2. CDR1 and CDR2 from the germline V gene are SGHRS and YFSETQ. Germline trimming cut 3 bases from V and 1 base from J; bases unmatched to any gene: 0. The CDR3 runs 13 residues. Here the CDR3 DNA reads TGCGCCAGCAGCTCGGGGGGCCAAGAGACCCAGTACTTC. Amino acids: CASSSGGQETQYF. Based on the CDR3 plus reference TRBV5-1 and TRBJ2-5, the full variable domain is KAGVTQTPRYLIKTRGQQVTLSCSPISGHRSVSWYQQTPGQGLQFLFEYFSETQRNKGNFPGRFSGRQFSNSRSEMNVSTLELGDSALYLCASSSGGQETQYFGPGTRLLVL.

At least ten counts were recorded for this clonotype. The chain is built from TRBV19 and TRBJ1-2; 8 bases agree with TRBD1. The CDR3 runs to 15 residues. Germline lookup yields CDR1 LNHDA and CDR2 SQIVND (reference sequence). V lost 0 bases and J lost 8; bases outside the gene matches: 8. The CDR3 here is CASSIDSDRVRGYTF. CDR3 coding DNA: TGTGCCAGTAGTATAGACTCGGACAGGGTTCGCGGCTACACCTTC.

This clonotype was found many times. The rearrangement uses TRBV2 and TRBJ2-7, with D hard to call. Trimming removed 3 bases at V and 4 bases at J, with 4 bases between. CDR1 is SNHLY and CDR2 is FYNNEI in the germline V gene. The CDR3 totals 11 residues. For the CDR3, the DNA is TGTGCCAGCAGTGAGTTTTACGAGCAGTACTTC. Its translation: CASSEFYEQYF.

The sample holds many counts of this clonotype. This chain joins TRBV6-5 and TRBJ2-2; tentatively, D is TRBD1 (6 bases). Trimming shortened V by 6 bases and J by 0 bases, and 20 bases separated the two germline ends. Germline CDR1 and CDR2: MNHEY and SVGAGI. The CDR3 spans 18 residues. CDR3 nucleotide sequence: TGTGCCAGCAGCCAGACAGGACCCCGGTTCGCGAACACCGGGGAGCTGTTTTTT. It is translated as CASSQTGPRFANTGELFF.

This clonotype was counted many times. The chain uses TRBV12-3 or TRBV12-4 and TRBJ1-1; D unclear. The V and J ends lost 10 bases and 1 base respectively, with 13 bases between them. The CDR3 is 13 residues long. CDR3 region: CATMTLRNTEAFF. CDR3 nucleotide sequence: TGTGCCACCATGACTCTGCGGAACACTGAAGCTTTCTTT.